The clone carrying this T cell receptor beta chain was detected a few times. CDR3 size: 13 residues. Trimming took off 7 bases at V and 4 bases at J, with 16 bases between the two ends. The V gene's germline CDR1 is SQVTM and CDR2 ANQGSEA. TCRdb recomputed calls from the reads with MiXCR, one row per CDR3 protein. The table has some 400,000 distinct CDR3 sequences, roughly 30% seen once; the top ten hold approximately 14%. The data stem from a study of T cell repertoires in cytomegalovirus infection. Sequenced material: PBMCs. The J gene is TRBJ1-2, the V gene TRBV29-1; possible D gene TRBD1, 6 bases. This clonotype originated in a human donor in good health (CMV status not recorded). Some clones in this sample may be carry-over from other donors' samples. The DNA for the CDR3 is TGCAGCGCCCCGGACCGGACAGTCTATGGCTACACCTTC. It yields the protein CSAPDRTVYGYTF.